These T cell receptor beta chains were read from a single sample in a study of T-cell reconstitution after alpha-beta-depleted transplantation in children. TCRdb passed the PCR reads through MiXCR, listing each CDR3 protein once. The table includes 500,000 to 650,000 distinct CDR3 sequences, roughly 13% detected once. The sequencing here drew on PBMCs, mostly from graft donor cells, taken 360 days after TCRalphabeta/CD19-depleted stem cell transplant. These TCRs come from a male patient younger than 18 who had a stem cell transplant for acute myeloid leukemia, so the T cells may come from the graft donor. CDR3s include the opening cysteine and the closing phenylalanine or tryptophan. Clone size is stated in some rows and not others, as once, few, many or a class when expanded.

>TRBV6-5|few
CASSSGLALGTGELFF
>TRBV19|many
CASSIAASGSSYNEQFF
>TRBV5-1|many
CASSLALGEQFF
>TRBV29-1|NA
CSVYRGRQTEAFF
>TRBV7-8|few
CASRGSEGGSRGSPYEQYF
>TRBV6-2/TRBV6-3|few
CASRSNGPSRETQYF
>TRBV3-1|few
CASIIRTGGAWNTEAFF
>TRBV10-3|few
CAISEGQGGYEQYF
>TRBV28|many
CASSPWGEETQYF
>TRBV12-3/TRBV12-4|few
CASSLGGEGELFF
>TRBV6-2/TRBV6-3|few
CASRLAGEREQFF
>TRBV29-1|NA
CSAARQGAGSRMELFF
>TRBV3-1|many
CASSQSTGGSYEQYF
>TRBV6-5|NA
CASSYSQGQGSYEQYF
>TRBV7-6|NA
CASSLAASGTGAQDTEAFF
>TRBV7-6|NA
CASSLVPSQIYEQYF
>TRBV29-1|many
CSVVGVDNYGYTF
>TRBV27|NA
CASSSLLEETQYF
>TRBV21-1|few
CASSTRVGLIPGETQYF
>TRBV15|few
CATSRDDEVQFF
>TRBV5-5|few
CASRRPGLSSYEQYF
>TRBV20-1|few
CSAREDQPYEQYF
>TRBV30|many
CAWSVTTYEQYF
>TRBV6-5|NA
CASSYADHQPQHF
>TRBV18|many
CASSPIWGDRNTEAFF
>TRBV10-3|few
CASQGTGGANQPQHF
>TRBV19|NA
CASSIDRGQPQHF